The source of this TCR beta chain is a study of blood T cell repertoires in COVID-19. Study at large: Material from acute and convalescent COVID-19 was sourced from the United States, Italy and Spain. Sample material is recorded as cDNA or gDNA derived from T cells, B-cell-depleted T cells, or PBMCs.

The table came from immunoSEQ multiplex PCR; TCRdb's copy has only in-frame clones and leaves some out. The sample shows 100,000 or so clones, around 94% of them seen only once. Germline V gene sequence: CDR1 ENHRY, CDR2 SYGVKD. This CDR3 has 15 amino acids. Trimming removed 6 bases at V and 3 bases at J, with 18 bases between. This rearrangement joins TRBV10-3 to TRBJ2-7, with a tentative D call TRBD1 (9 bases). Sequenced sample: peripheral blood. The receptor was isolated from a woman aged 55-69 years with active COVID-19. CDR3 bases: TGTGCCATCAGCGGGGGGGGACAGGGTGTCTACGAGCAGTACTTC. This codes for CAISGGGQGVYEQYF.